This T cell receptor beta chain comes out of a study of beta chain features in type 1 diabetes. The investigators reverse transcribed all of the isolated RNA, so they sequenced expressed TCRB transcripts. Samples of naive, central memory and regulatory T cells yielded a mean of about 3.5 million reads. The method was immunoSEQ multiplex PCR; TCRdb's version includes in-frame clones alone and lacks a portion of them. Of more than 250,000 clones detected, approximately 25% appear once; the ten largest clones hold 0.012%. Every donor provided one heparinised blood draw, which averaged about 120 mL. Study conclusions and caveats: Whether TCRB rearrangement is influenced by HLA type went unresolved here. Researchers caution that PCR might favor shorter templates, equally among patients and controls. Moderate yet significant TCRB CDR3 shortening was seen in Type 1 diabetes patients in all four CD4+ subsets.

Germline values: CDR1 SNHLY, CDR2 FYNNEI. This CDR3 has 13 residues. Trimming took 1 base from V and 6 from J, leaving 6 bases between them. As concerns this clone: Its specificity is not known.

This clonotype was sampled from a woman in her twenties or thirties with type 1 diabetes. The chain is built from TRBV2 and TRBJ2-2; no clear D. The sequenced sample consisted of naive CD4+ T cells from blood. Here the CDR3 reads CASSEVFSGELFF. The CDR3 DNA follows: TGTGCCAGCAGTGAAGTATTCTCCGGGGAGCTGTTTTTT.